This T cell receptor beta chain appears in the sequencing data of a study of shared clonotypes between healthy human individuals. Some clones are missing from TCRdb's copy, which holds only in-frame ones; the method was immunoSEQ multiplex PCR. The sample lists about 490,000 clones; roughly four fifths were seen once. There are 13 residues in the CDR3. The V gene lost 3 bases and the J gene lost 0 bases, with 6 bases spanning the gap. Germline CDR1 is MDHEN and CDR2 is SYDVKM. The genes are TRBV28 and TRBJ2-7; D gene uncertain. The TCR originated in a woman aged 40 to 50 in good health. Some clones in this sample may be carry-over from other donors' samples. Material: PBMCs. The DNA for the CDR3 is TGTGCCAGCAGTTTGACTCTCTCCTACGAGCAGTACTTC. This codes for CASSLTLSYEQYF. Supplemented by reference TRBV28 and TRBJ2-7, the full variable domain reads DVKVTQSSRYLVKRTGEKVFLECVQDMDHENMFWYRQDPGLGLRLIYFSYDVKMKEKGDIPEGYSVSREKKERFSLILESASTNQTSMYLCASSLTLSYEQYFGPGTRLTVT.